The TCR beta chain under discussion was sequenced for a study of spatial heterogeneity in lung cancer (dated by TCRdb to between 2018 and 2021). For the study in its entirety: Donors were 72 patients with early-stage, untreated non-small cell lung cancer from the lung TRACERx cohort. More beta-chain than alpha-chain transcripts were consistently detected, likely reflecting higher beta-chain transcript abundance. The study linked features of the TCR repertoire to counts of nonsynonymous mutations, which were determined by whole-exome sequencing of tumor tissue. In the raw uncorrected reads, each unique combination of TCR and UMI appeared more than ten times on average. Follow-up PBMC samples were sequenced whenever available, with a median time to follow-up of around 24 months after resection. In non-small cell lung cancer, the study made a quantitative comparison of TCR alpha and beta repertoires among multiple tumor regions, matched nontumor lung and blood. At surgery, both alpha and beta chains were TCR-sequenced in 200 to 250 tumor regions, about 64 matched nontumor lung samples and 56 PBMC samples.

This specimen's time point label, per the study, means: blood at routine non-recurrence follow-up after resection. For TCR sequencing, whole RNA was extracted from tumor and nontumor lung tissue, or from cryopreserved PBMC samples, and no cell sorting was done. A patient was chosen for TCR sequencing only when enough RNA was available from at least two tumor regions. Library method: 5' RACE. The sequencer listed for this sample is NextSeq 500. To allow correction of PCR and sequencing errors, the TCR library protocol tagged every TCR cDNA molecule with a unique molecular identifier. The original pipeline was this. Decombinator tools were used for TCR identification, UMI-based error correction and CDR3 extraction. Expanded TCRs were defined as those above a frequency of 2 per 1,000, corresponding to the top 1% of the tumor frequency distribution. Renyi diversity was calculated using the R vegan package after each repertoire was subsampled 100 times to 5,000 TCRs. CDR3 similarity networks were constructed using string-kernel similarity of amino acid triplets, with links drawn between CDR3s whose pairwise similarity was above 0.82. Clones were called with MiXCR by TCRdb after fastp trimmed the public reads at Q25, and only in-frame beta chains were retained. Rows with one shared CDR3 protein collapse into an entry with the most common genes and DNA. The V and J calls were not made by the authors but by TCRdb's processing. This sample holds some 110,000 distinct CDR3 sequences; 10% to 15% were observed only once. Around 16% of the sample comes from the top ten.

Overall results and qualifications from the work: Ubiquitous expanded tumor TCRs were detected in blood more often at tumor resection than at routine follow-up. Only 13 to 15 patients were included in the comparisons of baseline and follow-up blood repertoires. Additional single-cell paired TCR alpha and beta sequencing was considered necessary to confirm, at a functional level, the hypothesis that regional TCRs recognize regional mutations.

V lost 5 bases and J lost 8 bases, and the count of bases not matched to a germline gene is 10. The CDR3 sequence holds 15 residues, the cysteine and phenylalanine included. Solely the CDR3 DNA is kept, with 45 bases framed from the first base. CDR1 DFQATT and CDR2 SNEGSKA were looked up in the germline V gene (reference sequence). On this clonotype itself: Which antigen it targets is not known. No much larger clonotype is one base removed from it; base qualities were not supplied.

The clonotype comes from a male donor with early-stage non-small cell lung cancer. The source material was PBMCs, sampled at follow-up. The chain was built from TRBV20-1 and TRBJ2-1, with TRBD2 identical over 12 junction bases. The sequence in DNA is TGCAGTGCTCTAGCGGGGGGGCCTGAATTACATGAGCAGTTCTTC. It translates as CSALAGGPELHEQFF.